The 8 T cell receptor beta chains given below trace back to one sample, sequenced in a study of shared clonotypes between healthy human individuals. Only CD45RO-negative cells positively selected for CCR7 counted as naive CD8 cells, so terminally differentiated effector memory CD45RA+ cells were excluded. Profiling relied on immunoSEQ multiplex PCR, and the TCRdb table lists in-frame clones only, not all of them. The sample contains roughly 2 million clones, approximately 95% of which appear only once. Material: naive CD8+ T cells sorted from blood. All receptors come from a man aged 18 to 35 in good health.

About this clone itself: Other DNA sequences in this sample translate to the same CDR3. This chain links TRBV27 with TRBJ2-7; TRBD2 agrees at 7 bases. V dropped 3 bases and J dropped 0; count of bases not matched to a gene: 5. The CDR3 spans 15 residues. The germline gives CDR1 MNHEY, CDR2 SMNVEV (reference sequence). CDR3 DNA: TGTGCCAGCAGTTTCGCGGGGGTTAGCTCCTACGAGCAGTACTTC. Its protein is CASSFAGVSSYEQYF.

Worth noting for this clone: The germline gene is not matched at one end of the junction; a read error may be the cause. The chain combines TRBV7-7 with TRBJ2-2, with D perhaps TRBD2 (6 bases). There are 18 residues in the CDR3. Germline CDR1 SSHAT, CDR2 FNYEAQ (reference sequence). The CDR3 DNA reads TGTGCTAGCAGCTTAGACAATCCGGGACTCCTTAACACCGGGGAGCTGTTTTTT. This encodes CASSLDNPGLLNTGELFF. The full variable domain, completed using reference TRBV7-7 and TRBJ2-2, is GAGVSQSPRYKVTKRGQDVTLRCDPISSHATLYWYQQALGQGPEFLTYFNYEAQPDKSGLPSDRFSAERPEGSISTLTIQRTEQRDSAMYRCASSLDNPGLLNTGELFFGEGSRLTVL.

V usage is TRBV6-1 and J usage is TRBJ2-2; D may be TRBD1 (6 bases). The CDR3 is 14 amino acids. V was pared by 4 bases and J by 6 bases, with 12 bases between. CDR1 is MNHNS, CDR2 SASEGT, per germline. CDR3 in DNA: TGTGCCAGCAGTGGCGCAGGGGTAGCCGGGGAGCTGTTTTTT. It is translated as CASSGAGVAGELFF.

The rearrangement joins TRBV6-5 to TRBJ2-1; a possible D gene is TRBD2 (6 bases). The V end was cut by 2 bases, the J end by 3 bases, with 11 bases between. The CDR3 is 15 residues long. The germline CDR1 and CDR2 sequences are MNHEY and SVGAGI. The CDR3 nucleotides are TGTGCCAGCAGTTACGTACTAGCTGTCTACAATGAGCAGTTCTTC. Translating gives CASSYVLAVYNEQFF.

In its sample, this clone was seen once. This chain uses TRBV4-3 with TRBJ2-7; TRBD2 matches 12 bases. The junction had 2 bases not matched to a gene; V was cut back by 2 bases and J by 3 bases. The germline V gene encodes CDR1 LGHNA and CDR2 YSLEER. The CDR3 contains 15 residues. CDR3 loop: CASSQRTSGNYEQYF. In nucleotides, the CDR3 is TGCGCCAGCAGCCAAAGGACTAGCGGGAACTACGAGCAGTACTTC.

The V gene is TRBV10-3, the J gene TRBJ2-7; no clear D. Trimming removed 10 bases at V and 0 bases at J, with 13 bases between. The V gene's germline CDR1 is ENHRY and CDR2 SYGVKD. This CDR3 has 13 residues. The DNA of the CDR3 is TGTGCCACCCGGACGGAGTCCTCCTACGAGCAGTACTTC. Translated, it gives CATRTESSYEQYF.

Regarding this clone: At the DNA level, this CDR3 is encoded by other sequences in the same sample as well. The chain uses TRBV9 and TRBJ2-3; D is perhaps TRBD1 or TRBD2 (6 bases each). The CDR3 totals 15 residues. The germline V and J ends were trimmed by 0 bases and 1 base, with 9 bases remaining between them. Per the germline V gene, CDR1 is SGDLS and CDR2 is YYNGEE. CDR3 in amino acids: CASSVDGGRTDTQYF. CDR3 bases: TGTGCCAGCAGCGTAGACGGGGGCCGCACAGATACGCAGTATTTT.

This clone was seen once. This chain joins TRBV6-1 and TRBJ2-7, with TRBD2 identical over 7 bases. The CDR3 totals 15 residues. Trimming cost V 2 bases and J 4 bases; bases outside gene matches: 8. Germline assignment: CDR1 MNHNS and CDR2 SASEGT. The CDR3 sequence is CASSERRGEGYEQYF. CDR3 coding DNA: TGTGCCAGCAGTGAACGCCGGGGGGAGGGGTACGAGCAGTACTTC.